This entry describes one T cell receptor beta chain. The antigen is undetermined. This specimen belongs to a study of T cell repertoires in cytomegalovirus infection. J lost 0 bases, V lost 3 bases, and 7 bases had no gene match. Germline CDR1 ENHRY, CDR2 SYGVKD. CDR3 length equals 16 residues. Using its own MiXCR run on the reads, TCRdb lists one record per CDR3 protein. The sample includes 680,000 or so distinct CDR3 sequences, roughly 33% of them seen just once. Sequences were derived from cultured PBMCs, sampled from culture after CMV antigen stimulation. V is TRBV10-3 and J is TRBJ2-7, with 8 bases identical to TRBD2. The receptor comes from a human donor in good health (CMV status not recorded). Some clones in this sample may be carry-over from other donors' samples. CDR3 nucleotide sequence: TGTGCCATCAGTGATTCGGGGGGGTACAGCTCCTACGAGCAGTACTTC. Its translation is CAISDSGGYSSYEQYF.